The 25 T cell receptor beta chains presented below share a single source sample, sequenced in a study of cytomegalovirus exposure and HLA in healthy donors. PCR was performed using 60 Vbeta and 13 Jbeta primers. Data came from immunoSEQ multiplex PCR; TCRdb stores just in-frame clones and leaves some out. The sample gives approximately 150,000 clones, roughly 79% of which show up once; around 4.7% is in the top ten. The sequencing input was PBMCs. These receptors were collected from a woman between 18 and 30 years old in good health and CMV-seropositive.

The chain couples TRBV5-4 to TRBJ2-1; D is perhaps TRBD1 (5 bases). CDR1 is SGHNT and CDR2 is YYREEE in the germline V gene (reference sequence). The CDR3 loop spans 15 amino acids. Trimming removed 2 bases at V and 2 bases at J, with 11 bases between. The chain's CDR3 is CASSFWAGPYNEQFF. In nucleotides, the CDR3 is TGTGCCAGCAGCTTTTGGGCAGGGCCCTACAATGAGCAGTTCTTC.

This clone has just a few counts. The chain carries TRBV5-1 and TRBJ1-1; D possibly corresponds to TRBD1 (6 bases). The CDR3 consists of 14 residues. Germline V lookup: CDR1 SGHRS, CDR2 YFSETQ. Trimming took 0 bases from V and 5 from J, leaving 11 bases between them. The CDR3 DNA is TGCGCCAGCAGCTTGGTACAGGGACGGACTGAAGCTTTCTTT. It translates to CASSLVQGRTEAFF.

This clone was seen a single time. This sequence joins TRBV18 and TRBJ2-2; D is undetermined. V lost 3 bases and J lost 2, with 10 bases in between. Germline CDR1 reads KGHSH; CDR2 reads LQKENI. This CDR3 is built from 15 residues. The CDR3 DNA follows: TGTGCCAGCTCACCTACACAGATTAACACCGGGGAGCTGTTTTTT. It translates to CASSPTQINTGELFF.

The rearrangement joins TRBV4-3 to TRBJ2-2, with D perhaps TRBD1 (5 bases). Germline CDR1 LGHNA, CDR2 YSLEER. The germline V and J ends were trimmed by 1 base and 0 bases, with 18 bases remaining between them. The length of the CDR3 is 19 residues. The DNA of the CDR3 is TGCGCCAGCAGCCAAGGTCAGGCGACAGTGCTTTCGAACACCGGGGAGCTGTTTTTT. Amino acid sequence: CASSQGQATVLSNTGELFF.

The chain recombines TRBV6-6 with TRBJ2-1; D is possibly TRBD1 (6 bases). CDR3 size: 14 residues. V was trimmed by 6 bases and J by 5 bases, leaving 14 bases between them. CDR1 is MNHNY, CDR2 SVGAGI, per germline (reference sequence). CDR3 sequence reads: CASSLGHRNNEQFF. The CDR3 coding sequence is TGTGCCAGCAGCCTGGGACATAGAAACAATGAGCAGTTCTTC.

The chain carries TRBV7-2 and TRBJ1-5; no definite D call. The CDR3 covers 13 residues. Germline values: CDR1 SGHTA, CDR2 FQGNSA. V lost 3 bases to trimming and J lost 5 bases, with 8 bases between them. The CDR3 is CASSFPGHQPQHF. DNA for the CDR3: TGTGCCAGCAGCTTCCCGGGTCATCAGCCCCAGCATTTT.

The chain has TRBV5-8 and TRBJ2-7; 7 bases fit TRBD1. Germline CDR1 is SGHTS and CDR2 is YDEGEE. J gave up 3 bases and V 0 bases, and 3 bases lay outside the gene matches. This CDR3 spans 14 amino acids. CDR3 DNA: TGTGCCAGCAGCTTGGCGACAGGGTACTACGAGCAGTACTTC. This codes for CASSLATGYYEQYF. The full variable domain, rest sourced from reference TRBV5-8 and TRBJ2-7, is EAGVTQSPTHLIKTRGQQATLRCSPISGHTSVYWYQQALGLGLQFLLWYDEGEERNRGNFPPRFSGRQFPNYSSELNVNALELEDSALYLCASSLATGYYEQYFGPGTRLTVT.

The V gene is TRBV7-6, the J gene TRBJ2-5; perhaps TRBD2 as D (5 bases). V was trimmed by 1 base and J by 4 bases, leaving 10 bases between them. The CDR3 is 14 residues long. The germline V gene encodes CDR1 SGHVS and CDR2 FNYEAQ. The CDR3 DNA is TGTGCCAGCAGCTTAGGAGGACTGGGAGAGACCCAGTACTTC. Protein sequence: CASSLGGLGETQYF.

This rearrangement joins TRBV10-3 to TRBJ2-1; unclear D gene. From germline, CDR1 is ENHRY and CDR2 SYGVKD. Trimming pared 8 bases from V and 6 bases from J, leaving 14 bases between. This CDR3 has 13 amino acids. CDR3 DNA: TGTGCCATCGCCCAAGATAGCAGCAATGAGCAGTTCTTC. Its translation: CAIAQDSSNEQFF.

This sequence joins TRBV4-1 and TRBJ2-7; 8 bases map to TRBD1. The CDR3 runs 15 residues. Germline V gives CDR1 MGHRA, CDR2 YSYEKL. With 2 bases clipped from V and 6 bases from J, the junction kept 9 bases outside the gene matches. Here the CDR3 reads CASSQSGQGAGEQYF. The CDR3 DNA reads TGCGCCAGCAGCCAATCCGGGCAGGGGGCGGGCGAGCAGTACTTC.

This rearrangement joins TRBV5-1 to TRBJ2-3, with a tentative D call TRBD2 (7 bases). Germline loops: CDR1 SGHRS, CDR2 YFSETQ. This CDR3 spans 19 amino acids. Trimming left V 0 bases short and J 1 base short, with 21 bases between. The CDR3 reads CASSLGALGGGGRTDTQYF. CDR3 bases: TGCGCCAGCAGCTTGGGCGCCCTTGGAGGGGGGGGTCGCACAGATACGCAGTATTTT.

This CDR3 is CASSLGAPGQINQPQHF. Written as DNA, the CDR3 is TGTGCCAGCAGCTTGGGGGCTCCGGGACAGATCAATCAGCCCCAGCATTTT. The rearrangement joins TRBV5-6 to TRBJ1-5; 7 bases line up with TRBD1. The ends lost 0 bases at V and 3 bases at J; junction bases unmatched: 9. The CDR3 runs to 17 residues. Germline V gene data show CDR1 as SGHDT and CDR2 as YYEEEE.

This chain links TRBV6-5 with TRBJ2-7, with D perhaps matching TRBD2 (5 bases). The CDR3 has 11 amino acids. V gave up 6 bases and J gave up 2 bases, with 5 bases separating them. Germline V gene sequence: CDR1 MNHEY, CDR2 SVGAGI. The CDR3 loop is CASRTTYEQYF. CDR3 nucleotides: TGTGCCAGCAGGACTACCTACGAGCAGTACTTC.

The chain has TRBV4-1 and TRBJ2-1; no definite D call. V was shortened by 4 bases and J by 0 bases, with 13 bases between the two germline ends. This CDR3 spans 16 amino acids. Germline CDR1 is MGHRA and CDR2 is YSYEKL. As DNA, the CDR3 is TGCGCCAGCAGCCTTGAGGCCTATTCCTCCTACAATGAGCAGTTCTTC. Its protein product is CASSLEAYSSYNEQFF.

The DNA for the CDR3 is TGTGCCATCAAGATCGGACAGGGCTACGAGCAGTACTTC. Encoded protein: CAIKIGQGYEQYF. The J gene is TRBJ2-7, the V gene TRBV10-3; 8 bases agree with TRBD1. V lost 7 bases, J lost 3 bases, and 5 bases stayed unmatched. This CDR3 has 13 residues. The germline gives CDR1 ENHRY, CDR2 SYGVKD.

The V and J genes are TRBV18 and TRBJ2-4; 7 bases align to TRBD2. Germline trimming cut 3 bases from V and 1 base from J; bases unmatched to any gene: 6. In germline, CDR1 is KGHSH, CDR2 LQKENI. The CDR3 is 16 amino acids. The CDR3, as DNA: TGTGCCAGCTCACCCCAGACCGGGGGGGCCAAAAACATTCAGTACTTC. This encodes CASSPQTGGAKNIQYF.

The V call is TRBV18, the J call TRBJ2-7; 10 bases are shared with TRBD1. V shed 1 base, J shed 4 bases, and the junction held 7 bases outside the gene matches. The CDR3 loop spans 16 amino acids. Germline CDR1 is KGHSH and CDR2 is LQKENI. The CDR3 spells CASSPLTGQGTYEQYF. In DNA form, the CDR3 reads TGTGCCAGCTCACCACTCACGGGACAGGGGACATACGAGCAGTACTTC.

This clone was counted only a few times. The J gene is TRBJ1-2, the V gene TRBV28, with TRBD1 identical over 8 bases. CDR1 MDHEN and CDR2 SYDVKM come from the germline V gene. The CDR3 extends over 13 amino acids. J lost 3 bases, V lost 8 bases, and 5 bases had no gene match. CDR3 sequence: CASLDRADYGYTF. CDR3 nucleotides: TGTGCCAGCCTGGACAGGGCGGACTATGGCTACACCTTC.

The J gene is TRBJ2-1, the V gene TRBV19; the match to TRBD2 covers 10 bases. The trim removed 5 bases at V and 0 bases at J, leaving 16 bases unmatched. The CDR3 contains 20 residues. Germline-derived CDR1 and CDR2 are LNHDA and SQIVND (reference sequence). DNA of the CDR3: TGTGCCAGTAGTCACCCGGGCCTAGCGGGAGTAACTAGCTCCTACAATGAGCAGTTCTTC. It specifies CASSHPGLAGVTSSYNEQFF.

The rearrangement uses TRBV5-6 and TRBJ2-7; no firm D call. CDR1 and CDR2 from the germline V gene are SGHDT and YYEEEE. V lost 0 bases and J 1 base, leaving 8 bases between the germline ends. CDR3 length equals 14 residues. The CDR3, as DNA: TGTGCCAGCAGCTTGGGTTACAGATCCTACGAGCAGTACTTC. This codes for CASSLGYRSYEQYF.

The chain is built from TRBV27 and TRBJ1-6, with D hard to call. CDR1 and CDR2 from the germline V gene are MNHEY and SMNVEV (reference sequence). The ends were cut back, 5 bases at V and 7 bases at J, with 6 bases in the middle. This CDR3 is built from 12 residues. The CDR3 bases are TGTGCCAGCAGTCCGGGAAATTCACCCCTCCACTTT. Protein sequence: CASSPGNSPLHF.

The V and J genes are TRBV14 and TRBJ2-7; possible D gene TRBD2, 7 bases. Trimming shortened V by 1 base and J by 6 bases, and 16 bases separated the two germline ends. Germline V lookup: CDR1 SGHDN, CDR2 FVKESK. CDR3 length: 15 residues. The CDR3 DNA reads TGTGCCAGCAGCCAAGTACGGGGGGCTATAGGCGAGCAGTACTTC. Its protein is CASSQVRGAIGEQYF.

The J gene is TRBJ2-2, the V gene TRBV19; TRBD2 might be the D (6 bases). Between the trimmed V and J ends, which lost 6 bases and 2 bases, there was a span of 7 bases. This CDR3 is built from 13 residues. Germline loops: CDR1 LNHDA, CDR2 SQIVND (reference sequence). The CDR3 sequence: CASRGLNTGELFF. In DNA form, the CDR3 reads TGTGCCAGTAGAGGACTAAACACCGGGGAGCTGTTTTTT.

CDR3 bases: TGTGCCAGCAACCGGGGGGGAAACACCATATATTTT. Residues: CASNRGGNTIYF. The chain couples TRBV6-1 to TRBJ1-3; tentatively, D is TRBD1 (5 bases). The length of the CDR3 is 12 residues. V shed 7 bases and J shed 4 bases, with 8 bases lying between them. Germline assignment: CDR1 MNHNS and CDR2 SASEGT.

This clone has just a few counts. The rearrangement links TRBV4-2 to TRBJ2-3; 10 nucleotides match TRBD2. This CDR3 is 19 amino acids long. The germline V gene encodes CDR1 LGHNA and CDR2 YNFKEQ. The J segment lost 2 bases and the V segment lost 4 bases, leaving 15 bases of the junction unmatched. In DNA form, the CDR3 reads TGTGCCAGCAGCCCGAACAGACGTCTAGCGGGGGATTACACAGATACGCAGTATTTT. This translates into CASSPNRRLAGDYTDTQYF.